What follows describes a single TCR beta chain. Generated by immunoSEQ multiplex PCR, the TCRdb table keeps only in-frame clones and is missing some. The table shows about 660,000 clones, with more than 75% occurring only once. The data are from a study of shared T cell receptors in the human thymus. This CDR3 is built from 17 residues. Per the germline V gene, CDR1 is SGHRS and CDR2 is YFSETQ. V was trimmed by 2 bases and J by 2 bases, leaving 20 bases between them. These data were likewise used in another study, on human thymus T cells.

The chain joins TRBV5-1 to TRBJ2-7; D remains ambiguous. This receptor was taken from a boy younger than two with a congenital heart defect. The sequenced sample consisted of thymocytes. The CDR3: CASSFRRPSRLAYEQYF. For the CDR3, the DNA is TGCGCCAGCAGCTTCCGGAGACCGTCCAGATTGGCCTACGAGCAGTACTTC.